These T cell receptor beta chains were read from a single sample in a study of metastatic and nonmetastatic thyroid tumors. Using MiXCR, TCRdb re-called clones from the PCR reads. The repertoire holds about 69,000 clones, about 14% seen once, with under 8% in the top ten. Sequencing was carried out using blood. The receptors originated from a male donor with papillary thyroid cancer or a benign thyroid nodule (not recorded which). Some clones in this sample may be carry-over from other donors' samples. The CDR3 runs from the conserved cysteine through the conserved F or W. D genes are given only for firm matches. The size field is filled for only some rows; it gives once, few, many or a size class.

v_call	j_call	clone_size	d_call	cdr3_aa	cdr3_nt
TRBV5-6	TRBJ2-3	many	TRBD1	CASSLVRQGARGTQYF	TGTGCCAGCAGCTTGGTCCGGCAGGGGGCCCGCGGTACGCAGTATTTT
TRBV18	TRBJ2-7	many	TRBD1	CASSRPKRQGHYEQYF	TGTGCCAGCTCACGACCCAAGCGACAGGGGCACTACGAGCAGTACTTC
TRBV5-1	TRBJ2-3	-	TRBD1	CASSLGTGRDTQYF	TGCGCCAGCAGCCTCGGGACAGGGAGAGATACGCAGTATTTT
TRBV24-1	TRBJ2-1	many	TRBD1	CATSDSGTGGPNEQFF	TGTGCCACCAGTGATTCCGGGACAGGGGGTCCGAATGAGCAGTTCTTC
TRBV5-5	TRBJ2-1	many	-	CASSMTTVSGIYNEQFF	TGTGCCAGCAGCATGACGACGGTTAGCGGAATCTACAATGAGCAGTTCTTC
TRBV28	TRBJ1-6	many	-	CASSYSGALHF	TGTGCCAGCAGTTATTCGGGGGCCCTCCACTTT
TRBV12-3/TRBV12-4	TRBJ1-1	many	TRBD1	CASSPQGAWTEAFF	TGTGCCAGCAGCCCTCAGGGGGCTTGGACTGAAGCTTTCTTT
TRBV28	TRBJ1-1	many	TRBD1	CASSLPGGLKAFF	TGTGCCAGCAGTTTACCAGGGGGCCTAAAAGCTTTCTTT
TRBV5-4	TRBJ1-2	-	-	CASSLVDAGGHGYTF	TGTGCCAGCAGCTTGGTAGATGCGGGGGGCCATGGCTACACCTTC
TRBV6-1	TRBJ1-6	many	TRBD1	CASRDRGNSPLHF	TGTGCCAGCAGGGACAGGGGCAATTCACCCCTCCACTTT
TRBV7-8	TRBJ1-6	many	-	CASSSKRVPNYSPLHF	TGTGCCAGCAGCTCTAAAAGGGTACCTAATTATTCACCCCTCCACTTT
TRBV3-1	TRBJ1-1	-	TRBD1	CASSQEERTGSTEAFF	TGTGCCAGCAGCCAAGAAGAACGGACAGGGAGCACTGAAGCTTTCTTT
TRBV19	TRBJ2-7	many	TRBD2	CASSARTSGNNEQYF	TGTGCCAGTAGTGCCCGGACTAGCGGGAATAACGAGCAGTACTTC
TRBV15	TRBJ2-2	many	TRBD2	CATSRETSGRTGELFF	TGTGCCACCAGCAGAGAAACTAGCGGGAGAACCGGGGAGCTGTTTTTT
TRBV20-1	TRBJ2-3	many	-	CSARDQLAIDTQYF	TGCAGTGCTAGAGATCAGCTAGCGATAGATACGCAGTATTTT
TRBV20-1	TRBJ2-7	-	TRBD2	CSAFTGTNRSYEQYF	TGCAGTGCGTTTACCGGGACTAACCGATCCTACGAGCAGTACTTC
TRBV12-3/TRBV12-4	TRBJ2-1	many	-	CASRPFGRVGNEQFF	TGTGCCAGCAGACCTTTCGGCAGGGTGGGCAATGAGCAGTTCTTC
TRBV2	TRBJ2-1	many	TRBD2	CASSGGTSGRADEQFF	TGTGCCAGCAGTGGGGGGACTAGCGGGAGGGCCGATGAGCAGTTCTTC
TRBV3-1	TRBJ2-1	-	-	CASSQDPGGTSCEQFF	TGTGCCAGCAGCCAAGATCCAGGGGGGACTAGTTGTGAGCAGTTCTTC
TRBV20-1	TRBJ1-4	many	TRBD1	CSAITGEATNEKLFF	TGCAGTGCAATAACAGGGGAAGCAACTAATGAAAAACTGTTTTTT